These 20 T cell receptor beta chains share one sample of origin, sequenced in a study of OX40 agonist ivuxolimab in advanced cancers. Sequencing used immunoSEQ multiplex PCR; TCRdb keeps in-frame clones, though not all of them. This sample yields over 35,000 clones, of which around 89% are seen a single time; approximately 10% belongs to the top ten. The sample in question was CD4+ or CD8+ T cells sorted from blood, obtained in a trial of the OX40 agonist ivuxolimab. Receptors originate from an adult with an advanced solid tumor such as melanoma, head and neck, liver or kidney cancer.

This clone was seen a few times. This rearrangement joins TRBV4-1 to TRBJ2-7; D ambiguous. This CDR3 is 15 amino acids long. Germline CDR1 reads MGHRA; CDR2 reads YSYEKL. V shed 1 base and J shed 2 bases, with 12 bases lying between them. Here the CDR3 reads CASSQVKDVAYEQYF. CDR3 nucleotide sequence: TGCGCCAGCAGCCAAGTTAAGGACGTCGCCTACGAGCAGTACTTC.

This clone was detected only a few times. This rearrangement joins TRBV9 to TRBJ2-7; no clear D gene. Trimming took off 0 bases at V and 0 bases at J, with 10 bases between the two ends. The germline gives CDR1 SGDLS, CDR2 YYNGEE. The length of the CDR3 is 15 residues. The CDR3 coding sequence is TGTGCCAGCAGCGTAGAGGGTTACCCCTCCTACGAGCAGTACTTC. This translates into CASSVEGYPSYEQYF.

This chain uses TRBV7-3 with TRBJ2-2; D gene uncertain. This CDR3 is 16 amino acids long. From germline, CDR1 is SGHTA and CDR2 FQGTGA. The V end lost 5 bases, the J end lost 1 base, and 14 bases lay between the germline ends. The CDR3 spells CASSPTQAVNTGELFF. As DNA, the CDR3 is TGTGCCAGCAGCCCAACCCAGGCCGTGAACACCGGGGAGCTGTTTTTT.

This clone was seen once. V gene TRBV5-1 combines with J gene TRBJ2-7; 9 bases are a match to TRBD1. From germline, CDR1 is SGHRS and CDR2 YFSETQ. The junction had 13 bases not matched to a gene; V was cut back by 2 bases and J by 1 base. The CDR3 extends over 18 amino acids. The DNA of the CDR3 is TGCGCCAGCAGCTTTACTCGGACAGGGGCCTCTGTGTCCTACGAGCAGTACTTC. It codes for CASSFTRTGASVSYEQYF.

CDR3 DNA sequence: TGTGCCAGTAGTATACCGGGGGCCGAGGCACAGCCCCAGCATTTT. This sequence encodes CASSIPGAEAQPQHF. This rearrangement joins TRBV19 to TRBJ1-5; a weak D match, TRBD1 (6 bases). The CDR3 runs to 15 residues. CDR1 is LNHDA and CDR2 is SQIVND in the germline V gene (reference sequence). With 2 bases removed from V and 7 bases from J, the gap between germline ends came to 15 bases.

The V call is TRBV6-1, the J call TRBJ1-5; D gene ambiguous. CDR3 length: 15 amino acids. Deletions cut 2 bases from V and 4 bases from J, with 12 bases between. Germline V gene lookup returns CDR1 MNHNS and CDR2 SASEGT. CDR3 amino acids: CASSEWVRGNQPQHF. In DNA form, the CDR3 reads TGTGCCAGCAGTGAATGGGTGCGAGGGAATCAGCCCCAGCATTTT.

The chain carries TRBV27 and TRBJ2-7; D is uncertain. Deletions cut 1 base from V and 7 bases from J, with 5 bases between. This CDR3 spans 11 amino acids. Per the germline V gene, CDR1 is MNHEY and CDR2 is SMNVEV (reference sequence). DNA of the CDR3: TGTGCCAGCAGTTTATATGGTGAGCAGTACTTC. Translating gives CASSLYGEQYF.

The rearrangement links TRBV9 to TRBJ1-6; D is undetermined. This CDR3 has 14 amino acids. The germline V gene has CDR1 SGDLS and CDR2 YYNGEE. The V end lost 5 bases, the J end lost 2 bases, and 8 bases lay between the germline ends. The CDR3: CASRAETYNSPLHF. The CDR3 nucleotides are TGTGCCAGCAGAGCTGAAACCTATAATTCACCCCTCCACTTT.

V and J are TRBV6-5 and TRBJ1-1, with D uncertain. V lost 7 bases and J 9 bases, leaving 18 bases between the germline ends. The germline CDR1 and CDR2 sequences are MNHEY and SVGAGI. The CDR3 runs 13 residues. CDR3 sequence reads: CASTEIPGTKAFF. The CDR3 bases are TGTGCCAGCACCGAAATACCGGGAACTAAAGCTTTCTTT.

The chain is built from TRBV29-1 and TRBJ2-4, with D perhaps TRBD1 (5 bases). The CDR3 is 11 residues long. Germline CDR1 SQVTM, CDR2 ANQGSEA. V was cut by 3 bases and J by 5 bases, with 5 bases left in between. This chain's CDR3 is CSVDRENIQYF. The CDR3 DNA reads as TGCAGCGTTGACAGGGAAAACATTCAGTACTTC.

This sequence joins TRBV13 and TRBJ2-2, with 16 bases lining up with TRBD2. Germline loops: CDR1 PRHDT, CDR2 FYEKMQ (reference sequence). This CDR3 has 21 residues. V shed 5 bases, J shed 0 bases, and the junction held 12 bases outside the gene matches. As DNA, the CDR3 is TGTGCCAGCAGCCGCCGGGGACTAGCGGGAGGGGGGCCCACGAACACCGGGGAGCTGTTTTTT. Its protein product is CASSRRGLAGGGPTNTGELFF.

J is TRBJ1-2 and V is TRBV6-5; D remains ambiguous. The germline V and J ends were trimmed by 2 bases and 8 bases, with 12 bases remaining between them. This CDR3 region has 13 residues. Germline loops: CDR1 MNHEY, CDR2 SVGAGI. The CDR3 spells CASSYPVANGYTF. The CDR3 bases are TGTGCCAGCAGTTACCCCGTGGCAAACGGCTACACCTTC.

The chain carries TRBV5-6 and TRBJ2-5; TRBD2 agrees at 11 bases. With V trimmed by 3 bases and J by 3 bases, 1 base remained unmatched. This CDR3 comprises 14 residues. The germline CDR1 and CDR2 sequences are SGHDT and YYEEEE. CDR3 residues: CASSSGLAEETQYF. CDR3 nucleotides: TGTGCCAGCAGCTCGGGACTAGCGGAAGAGACCCAGTACTTC.

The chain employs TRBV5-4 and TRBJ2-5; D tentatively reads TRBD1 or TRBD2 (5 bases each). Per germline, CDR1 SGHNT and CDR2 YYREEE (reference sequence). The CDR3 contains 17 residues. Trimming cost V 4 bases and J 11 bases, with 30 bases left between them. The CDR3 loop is CASSQDRPGTKRGDQYF. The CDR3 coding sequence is TGTGCCAGCAGCCAAGATAGGCCCGGGACCAAACGGGGAGATCAGTACTTC. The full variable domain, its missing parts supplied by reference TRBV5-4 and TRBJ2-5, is ETGVTQSPTHLIKTRGQQVTLRCSSQSGHNTVSWYQQALGQGPQFIFQYYREEENGRGNFPPRFSGLQFPNYSSELNVNALELDDSALYLCASSQDRPGTKRGDQYFGPGTRLLVL.

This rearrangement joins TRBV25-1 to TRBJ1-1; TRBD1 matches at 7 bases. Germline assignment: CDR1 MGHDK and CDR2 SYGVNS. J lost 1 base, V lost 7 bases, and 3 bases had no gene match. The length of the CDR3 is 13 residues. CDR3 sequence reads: CASKGQPNTEAFF. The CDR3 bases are TGTGCCAGCAAGGGACAGCCGAACACTGAAGCTTTCTTT. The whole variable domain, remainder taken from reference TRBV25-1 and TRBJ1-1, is EADIYQTPRYLVIGTGKKITLECSQTMGHDKMYWYQQDPGMELHLIHYSYGVNSTEKGDLSSESTVSRIRTEHFPLTLESARPSHTSQYLCASKGQPNTEAFFGQGTRLTVV.

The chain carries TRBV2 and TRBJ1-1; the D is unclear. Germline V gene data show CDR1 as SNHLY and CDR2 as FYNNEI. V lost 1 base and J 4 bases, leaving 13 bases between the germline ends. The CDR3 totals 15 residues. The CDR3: CASSEVWTGSTEAFF. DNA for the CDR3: TGTGCCAGCAGTGAAGTCTGGACGGGTAGCACTGAAGCTTTCTTT. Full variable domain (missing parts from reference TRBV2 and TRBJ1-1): EPEVTQTPSHQVTQMGQEVILRCVPISNHLYFYWYRQILGQKVEFLVSFYNNEISEKSEIFDDQFSVERPDGSNFTLKIRSTKLEDSAMYFCASSEVWTGSTEAFFGQGTRLTVV.

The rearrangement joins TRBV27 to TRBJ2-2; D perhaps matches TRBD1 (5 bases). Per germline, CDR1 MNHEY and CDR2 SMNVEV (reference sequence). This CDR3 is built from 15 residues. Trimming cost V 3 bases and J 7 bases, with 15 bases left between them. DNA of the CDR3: TGTGCCAGCAGTTTCAAGGACAATCCAATCGGGGAGCTGTTTTTT. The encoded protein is CASSFKDNPIGELFF.

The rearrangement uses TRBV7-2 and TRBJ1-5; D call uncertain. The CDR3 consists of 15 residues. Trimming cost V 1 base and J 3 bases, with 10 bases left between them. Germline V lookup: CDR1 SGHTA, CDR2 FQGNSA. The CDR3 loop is CASSLDSLDNQPQHF. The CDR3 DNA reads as TGTGCCAGCAGCTTAGATAGCTTGGACAATCAGCCCCAGCATTTT.

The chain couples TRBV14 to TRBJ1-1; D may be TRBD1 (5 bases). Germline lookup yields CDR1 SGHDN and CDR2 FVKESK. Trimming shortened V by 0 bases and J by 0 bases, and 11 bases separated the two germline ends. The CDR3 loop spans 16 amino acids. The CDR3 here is CASSQDKGRLNTEAFF. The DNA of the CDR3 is TGTGCCAGCAGCCAAGATAAGGGACGGTTGAACACTGAAGCTTTCTTT.

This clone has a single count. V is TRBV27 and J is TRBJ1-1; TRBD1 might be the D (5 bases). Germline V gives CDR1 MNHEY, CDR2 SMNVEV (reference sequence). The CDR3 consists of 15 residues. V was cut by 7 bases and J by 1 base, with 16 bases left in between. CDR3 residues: CASTLGGRGNTEAFF. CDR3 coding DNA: TGTGCCAGCACCTTAGGTGGGAGGGGGAACACTGAAGCTTTCTTT.